This T cell receptor beta chain is from a study of molecular identifiers for immune sequencing clone quantification (dated by TCRdb to 2017 to 2018). At the level of the whole study: For a replicate experiment, RNA from around 20,000 or 99,000 naive CD8 T cells was divided into five aliquots, of which four were sequenced. The study was a methods study using CD8 T cells to benchmark molecular-identifier clustering-based TCR repertoire sequencing (MIDCIRS) and TCR RNA copy counting. Results the study describes overall, beyond this receptor: When barcode sub-clustering was omitted, TCR diversity was inflated by chimeric consensus sequences, with chimeras reaching as high as 47%. Even against a background of some 920,000 naive CD8 T cells, spiked-in Jurkat TCR RNA amounting to a single cell's worth was reported to be detectable. Clones above 20 RNA copies held over 98% of molecules in CMV-specific effector cells but under 1% in naive cells. The sizes of highly expanded clones could end up underestimated when identical TCR molecules share a barcode. The naive libraries included spiked-in Jurkat TCR RNA (10 copies' worth), and this RNA is not part of the donor repertoire. Modeling gave around 3 recovered TCR RNA copies per cell versus 9.5 to 10 by digital PCR, implying 25% to 30% capture efficiency.

Libraries of naive CD8 T cells were generated from about 19,000 to 1,100,000 sorted cells, with 10%, 30% or 50% of the purified RNA used. Naive CD8 T cells were FACS-sorted as CD8+CD4-CCR7+CD45RA+ on a BD FACSAria II into RLT Plus buffer. To test detection sensitivity, Jurkat RNA equivalent to about eleven TCR copies was spiked into samples of roughly 18,000-1,000,000 naive CD8 T cells. CD8 T cells were enriched with RosetteSep CD8+ T Cell Enrichment Cocktail and Ficoll-Paque, followed by ACK red cell lysis. This clonotype was seen repeatedly, ten times or more. Its antigen target is currently unknown. One base away there is no much larger clone; base qualities are not given. Trimming at the junction amounts to 3 bases on V and 2 bases on J, and the germline ends lie 14 bases apart. The CDR3, from cysteine to phenylalanine, totals 14 residues. The kept DNA is CDR3 alone, 42 bases in frame from the first base. Reading the germline V gene (reference sequence) gives CDR1 DFQATT and CDR2 SNEGSKA.

Library preparation employed PCR. For sequencing, a NextSeq 500 was employed. Bulk TCR libraries were prepared as previously described, using TCR primers listed in Table S5. Total RNA was purified with the Qiagen AllPrep DNA/RNA kit. Before analysis, reads from multiple sequencing runs of one library were combined. In the paper's pipeline: Reads were retained only if their TCR constant sequence matched exactly, and those retained reads were trimmed to 150 nt and grouped according to their 12-nt molecular barcodes. Within each barcode group, reads were sub-clustered at a 15% Levenshtein threshold, and quality-weighted consensus sequences were built per RNA molecule. Non-functional sequences were discarded, and so were lower-count sequences lying one edit away from another sequence. Barcode sub-clusters with fewer than 20% of the maximum read count were removed, based on fitting two negative binomial distributions. Starting from the raw public reads, TCRdb applied fastp trimming at Q25, assembled clones with MiXCR and retained in-frame beta chains. Each record represents a unique CDR3 protein, reported with the most common genes and DNA among its rows. The V and J calls shown here were made by TCRdb, not taken from the authors' results. This sample has nearly 650,000 distinct CDR3 sequences in its table, and 25% of those were observed once. The ten largest account for roughly 0.83% of the sample.

Recombination joined TRBV20-1 with TRBJ2-7; the D gene cannot be named for sure. The receptor was isolated from a human donor in good health. Some libraries in this study had Jurkat cell RNA spiked in. Sequencing used naive CD8+ T cells from blood, with Jurkat cell RNA spiked in. Sample cell subset or site, as interpreted from the label and publication: FACS-sorted CD8+CD4-CCR7+CD45RA+ naive T cells. The DNA reads TGCAGTGCTAGTCATACAGTGCCCGCCTACGAGCAGTACTTC. It specifies CSASHTVPAYEQYF.